Presented here are 21 T cell receptor beta chains from one specimen sequenced in a study of low-dose radiotherapy and immunotherapy resistance in tumors. Time point in this sample: after trial treatment. Treatment defined: LDRT plus nivolumab, ipilimumab, low-dose cyclophosphamide and aspirin (RACIN trial). First-strand cDNA relied on TRAV- and TRBV-specific primers spanning alpha and beta chains. The authors ran 20 PCR cycles to amplify TCRs with a constant-region primer and V-primer adapter. TCRdb used MiXCR to reprocess the reads, holding one entry per CDR3 protein. Of more than 70,000 distinct CDR3 sequences in the sample, 20% to 25% were seen once. The sample here was PBMCs, taken after low-dose radiotherapy plus immunotherapy. Receptors were obtained from a female donor with ovarian cancer.

This clonotype was seen many times. The V and J genes are TRBV6-8 and TRBJ1-5; TRBD1 matches 7 bases. This CDR3 region has 16 residues. Trimming cost V 6 bases and J 1 base; bases outside gene matches: 9. Germline V gene sequence: CDR1 MNHGY, CDR2 SAAAGT. CDR3 bases: TGTGCCAGCAGCCTACAGGGGAAACACAGCAATCAGCCCCAGCATTTT. The encoded protein is CASSLQGKHSNQPQHF.

The chain uses TRBV5-1 and TRBJ2-3; TRBD1 matches at 11 bases. The CDR3 contains 16 residues. Germline assignment: CDR1 SGHRS and CDR2 YFSETQ. With V trimmed by 3 bases and J by 3 bases, 6 bases remained unmatched. The CDR3 loop is CASSWGTGGLTDTQYF. Written as DNA, the CDR3 is TGCGCCAGCAGCTGGGGGACAGGGGGTTTGACAGATACGCAGTATTTT.

This clonotype has at least ten counts. This chain joins TRBV7-8 and TRBJ2-7; D is unclear. Germline assignment: CDR1 SGHVS and CDR2 FQNEAQ. This CDR3 contains 14 residues. V lost 5 bases to trimming and J lost 4 bases, with 15 bases between them. The CDR3 nucleotides read TGTGCCAGCAGCATGGCCGTTTTAAATTACGAGCAGTACTTC. The encoded protein is CASSMAVLNYEQYF.

The table lists this clonotype with many counts. The chain joins TRBV4-1 to TRBJ1-4, with a tentative D call TRBD1 (5 bases). Germline-derived CDR1 and CDR2 are MGHRA and YSYEKL. This CDR3 contains 15 residues. V shed 2 bases and J shed 4 bases, with 11 bases lying between them. In nucleotides, the CDR3 is TGCGCCAGCAGCCAAACCGGGGCGGGTAATGAAAAACTGTTTTTT. Translating gives CASSQTGAGNEKLFF.

This clonotype was seen at least ten times. The rearrangement links TRBV21-1 to TRBJ2-7. TRBV21-1 is marked as a pseudogene. The CDR3 loop spans 12 amino acids. CDR3 DNA: TGTGCCAGCACCAAGCATACCTACGAGCAGTACTTC. It yields the protein CASTKHTYEQYF.

With regard to this clonotype: With only one base between it and a far larger clone, this is likely a read error. The V call is TRBV6-8, the J call TRBJ2-2, with TRBD2 identical over 10 bases. CDR1 MNHGY and CDR2 SAAAGT come from the germline V gene. The CDR3 consists of 17 residues. V lost 0 bases and J lost 9; bases outside the gene matches: 10. CDR3 DNA: TGTGCCAGCAGTTACTCGATAACTAGCGGGGCACCCAGGGAGCTGTTTTTT. It encodes CASSYSITSGAPRELFF.

Details on this clonotype: A read error is likely here: a far larger clone is one base away. As DNA, the CDR3 is TGTGCCACCAGTGAGTCAGCGTACAATGAGCAGTACTTC. Translated: CATSESAYNEQYF. The chain is built from TRBV24-1 and TRBJ2-7, with D unclear. The V and J ends lost 4 bases and 7 bases respectively, with 13 bases between them. Per germline, CDR1 KGHDR and CDR2 SFDVKD. CDR3 length: 13 residues.

The chain combines TRBV5-8 with TRBJ1-1; 10 nucleotides match TRBD1. The CDR3 loop spans 15 amino acids. V lost 4 bases and J lost 5; bases outside the gene matches: 8. CDR1 is SGHTS, CDR2 YDEGEE, per germline. CDR3 nucleotide sequence: TGTGCCAGCAGCCAGACAGGGGGCTGGAGGACTGAAGCTTTCTTT. The encoded protein is CASSQTGGWRTEAFF.

This clonotype was detected many times. V and J are TRBV2 and TRBJ1-5; 8 positions agree with TRBD1. Unmatched junction bases numbered 8, after V lost 7 bases and J lost 3 bases. This CDR3 has 15 residues. CDR1 SNHLY and CDR2 FYNNEI come from the germline V gene. The CDR3 sequence: CASNRAGGLNQPQHF. In DNA form, the CDR3 reads TGTGCCAGCAACCGGGCAGGGGGCCTCAATCAGCCCCAGCATTTT.

This clonotype was found a few times. The chain recombines TRBV19 with TRBJ1-2; perhaps TRBD1 as D (6 bases). The V end was cut by 4 bases, the J end by 8 bases, with 14 bases between. CDR3 size: 13 residues. CDR1 is LNHDA, CDR2 SQIVND, per germline (reference sequence). The chain's CDR3 is CASSTQGLGGYTF. The CDR3 region has the DNA TGTGCCAGTAGTACACAGGGTCTCGGCGGCTACACCTTC.

This clonotype was picked up many times. This rearrangement joins TRBV19 to TRBJ2-1; no clear D. The CDR3 runs 11 residues. The V gene's germline CDR1 is LNHDA and CDR2 SQIVND (reference sequence). Deletions cut 2 bases from V and 7 bases from J, with 3 bases between. The CDR3 bases are TGTGCCAGTAGTATAAGGAATGAGCAGTTCTTC. Residues: CASSIRNEQFF.

J is TRBJ2-1 and V is TRBV24-1; 11 nucleotides agree with TRBD2. J lost 6 bases, V lost 6 bases, and 12 bases had no gene match. The length of the CDR3 is 17 residues. Germline values: CDR1 KGHDR, CDR2 SFDVKD. The CDR3 bases are TGTGCCACCAGTACCCTAGATCCTAGCGGGAGGATCAATGAGCAGTTCTTC. It is translated as CATSTLDPSGRINEQFF.

Comment on this clonotype: With a much larger clone just one base away, this may be a read error. The gene calls are TRBV6-4 and TRBJ2-7; 12 bases fit TRBD2. Trimming removed 0 bases from V and 7 bases from J; junction bases left unmatched: 10. Germline V gene lookup returns CDR1 MRHNA and CDR2 SNTAGT. CDR3 length equals 17 residues. The CDR3 protein is CASSDSRGLAGFHEQYF. CDR3 in DNA: TGTGCCAGCAGTGACTCGAGGGGACTAGCGGGTTTCCATGAGCAGTACTTC.

The genes are TRBV10-3 and TRBJ2-3, with TRBD1 identical over 8 bases. J was trimmed by 10 bases and V by 6 bases; bases with no gene match: 15. The CDR3 consists of 15 residues. The germline CDR1 and CDR2 sequences are ENHRY and SYGVKD. This chain's CDR3 is CAIRLQGDGHRAQYF. CDR3 nucleotide sequence: TGTGCCATCAGGCTACAGGGGGATGGCCATAGGGCGCAGTATTTT.

In regard to this clonotype: This likely comes from a read error, as the CDR3 has no conserved phenylalanine or tryptophan at its end. The DNA is left out, because the CDR3 cannot be placed on it with certainty; the CDR3 is given as TCRdb lists it. The genes are TRBV20-1 and TRBJ2-3; TRBD2 is the table's D call, not checked against the DNA. Germline V gene sequence: CDR1 DFQATT, CDR2 SNEGSKA (reference sequence). The length of the CDR3 is 11 amino acids, counting both ends. The CDR3 region is CSARDRGTSIV.

This clonotype was picked up many times. The J gene is TRBJ2-1, the V gene TRBV20-1; 8 positions agree with TRBD2. The ends lost 4 bases at V and 9 bases at J; junction bases unmatched: 2. From germline, CDR1 is DFQATT and CDR2 SNEGSKA (reference sequence). The CDR3 is made up of 11 amino acids. CDR3 protein: CSANRGGEQFF. CDR3 nucleotides: TGCAGTGCTAACCGGGGGGGTGAGCAGTTCTTC.

This clonotype came up many times. The chain links TRBV7-6 to TRBJ2-2; D is unclear. Germline CDR1 SGHVS, CDR2 FNYEAQ. Trimming removed 1 base from V and 0 bases from J, with 9 bases in between. The CDR3 totals 16 residues. The CDR3 protein is CASSLGWPTNTGELFF. The CDR3 DNA reads TGTGCCAGCAGCTTAGGGTGGCCCACGAACACCGGGGAGCTGTTTTTT.

This rearrangement joins TRBV28 to TRBJ1-3; D is unresolved. The germline V gene encodes CDR1 MDHEN and CDR2 SYDVKM. This CDR3 has 15 amino acids. V was cut by 6 bases and J by 0 bases, with 12 bases left in between. In nucleotides, the CDR3 is TGTGCCAGCAGGCCTAGACACCGCTCTGGAAACACCATATATTTT. Encoded protein: CASRPRHRSGNTIYF.

In its sample, this clonotype was seen many times. The chain links TRBV3-1 to TRBJ2-2; TRBD2 is a possible D gene (5 bases). This CDR3 has 16 amino acids. Germline CDR1 LGHDT, CDR2 YNNKEL (reference sequence). The germline V and J ends were trimmed by 4 bases and 4 bases, with 16 bases remaining between them. CDR3 in amino acids: CASSPRGGRSTGELFF. CDR3 DNA sequence: TGTGCCAGCAGCCCTAGAGGAGGTCGGAGCACCGGGGAGCTGTTTTTT.

This clonotype was observed at least ten times. The V call is TRBV11-3, the J call TRBJ1-6; D is possibly TRBD1 (5 bases). The CDR3 runs 13 residues. The germline V gene encodes CDR1 SGHNT and CDR2 YENEEA. Trimming took off 6 bases at V and 6 bases at J, with 9 bases between the two ends. CDR3 DNA: TGTGCCAGCAGTGGAGGGGCTAATTCACCCCTCCACTTT. It specifies CASSGGANSPLHF.

This clonotype was counted between two and nine times. The V gene is TRBV9, the J gene TRBJ1-5; 10 bases align to TRBD1. Germline V CDR1 and CDR2: SGDLS, YYNGEE. The CDR3 totals 17 residues. The V and J ends lost 0 bases and 11 bases, in that order; junction bases with no gene match: 14. The CDR3 bases are TGTGCCAGCAGCGTAGGCCTCGGACAGGGGGTTAAGGAGGCCCAGCATTTT. It specifies CASSVGLGQGVKEAQHF. The variable domain in full, with the rest retrieved from reference TRBV9 and TRBJ1-5, is DSGVTQTPKHLITATGQRVTLRCSPRSGDLSVYWYQQSLDQGLQFLIQYYNGEERAKGNILERFSAQQFPDLHSELNLSSLELGDSALYFCASSVGLGQGVKEAQHFGDGTRLSIL.